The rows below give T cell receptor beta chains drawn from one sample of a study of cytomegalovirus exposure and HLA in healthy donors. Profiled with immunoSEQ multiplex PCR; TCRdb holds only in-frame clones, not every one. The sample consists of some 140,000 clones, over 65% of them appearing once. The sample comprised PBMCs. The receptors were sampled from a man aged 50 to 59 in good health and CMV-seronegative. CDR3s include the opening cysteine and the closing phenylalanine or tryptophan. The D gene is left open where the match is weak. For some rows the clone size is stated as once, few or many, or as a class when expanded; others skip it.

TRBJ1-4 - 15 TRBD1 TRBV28 TGTGCCAGCAGCTCTACCGGGACAGGGGAGGAAAAACTGTTTTTT CASSSTGTGEEKLFF
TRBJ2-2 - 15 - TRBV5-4 TGTGCCAGCAGCTTGAAGCGGGTGCCTACCGGGGAGCTGTTTTTT CASSLKRVPTGELFF
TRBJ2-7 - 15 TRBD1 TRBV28 TGTGCCAGCAGTTCAACCCCGGGACAGGGTTCTGGGCAGTACTTC CASSSTPGQGSGQYF
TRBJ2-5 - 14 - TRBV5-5 TGTGCCAGCAGCTTGTACCTAGGACAAGAGACCCAGTACTTC CASSLYLGQETQYF
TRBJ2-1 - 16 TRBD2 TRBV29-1 TGCAGCGTTGAACCCCGGACTAGCGGGCCCTTAGATGAGCAGTTCTTC CSVEPRTSGPLDEQFF
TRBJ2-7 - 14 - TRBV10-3 TGTGCCATCACCGACGGGAAGGTTTTCTACGAGCAGTACTTC CAITDGKVFYEQYF
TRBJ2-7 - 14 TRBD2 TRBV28 TGTGCCAGCAGTCCTGGACTAGCCCCCTACGAGCAGTACTTC CASSPGLAPYEQYF
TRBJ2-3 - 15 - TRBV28 TGTGCCAGCAGTTTATACCAGGGTCCCACAGATACGCAGTATTTT CASSLYQGPTDTQYF
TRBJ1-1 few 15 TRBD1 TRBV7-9 TGTGCCAGCAGCTCCGGACAGGTCGTGAACACTGAAGCTTTCTTT CASSSGQVVNTEAFF
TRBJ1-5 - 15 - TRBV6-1 TGTGCCAGCAGGCCAAAACAGGACCGCAATCAGCCCCAGCATTTT CASRPKQDRNQPQHF
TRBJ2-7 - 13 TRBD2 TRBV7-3 TGTGCCAGCAGCCCTAGCGGAAGATACGAGCAGTACTTC CASSPSGRYEQYF
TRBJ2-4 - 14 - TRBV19 TGTGCCAGTAGTACAGGTCTAGCCAAAAACATTCAGTACTTC CASSTGLAKNIQYF
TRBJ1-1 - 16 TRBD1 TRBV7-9 TGTGCCAGCAGCCTCGGGACAGGGAAGGGGAACACTGAAGCTTTCTTT CASSLGTGKGNTEAFF
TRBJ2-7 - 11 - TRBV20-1 TGCAGTGCTTCTAACTTCTACGAGCAGTACTTC CSASNFYEQYF
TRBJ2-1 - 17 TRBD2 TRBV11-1 TGTGCCAGCAGCTTAGCCGCTAGCGGGAGATTCTACAATGAGCAGTTCTTC CASSLAASGRFYNEQFF
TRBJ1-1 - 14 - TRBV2 TGTGCCAGCAGTGATAAGGGGCGCCGGACTGAAGCTTTCTTT CASSDKGRRTEAFF
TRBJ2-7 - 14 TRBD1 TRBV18 TGTGCCAGCTCATCCGACAGGGGCGGCGGCGAGCAGTACTTC CASSSDRGGGEQYF
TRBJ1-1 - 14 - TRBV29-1 TGCAGCGTTGTTCTTAGGAGGGCGGGAGGGGAGGCTTTCTTT CSVVLRRAGGEAFF
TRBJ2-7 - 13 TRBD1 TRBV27 TGTGCCACGGGGGACAGGGACGGCCTCGAGCAGTACTTC CATGDRDGLEQYF
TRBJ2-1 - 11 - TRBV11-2 TGTGCCAGCAGCTTAGTCGTCGGGCAGTTCTTC CASSLVVGQFF
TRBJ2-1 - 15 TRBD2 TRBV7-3 TGTGCCAGCAGCTTAGGCGGGAGGGCCGGAAATGAGCAGTTCTTC CASSLGGRAGNEQFF
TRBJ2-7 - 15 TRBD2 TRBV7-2 TGTGCCAGCACCGAAGCTGCCCTAGCGGGAAACGAGCAGTACTTC CASTEAALAGNEQYF
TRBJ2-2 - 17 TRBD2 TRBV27 TGTGCCAGCGTCGGGTCGGCTAGCGGGAGGAGGGCCGGGGAGCTGTTTTTT CASVGSASGRRAGELFF
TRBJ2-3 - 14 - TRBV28 TGTGCCAGCGGAAGGCGGGACTCTGCCTTTGCACCTATTTTT CASGRRDSAFAPIF
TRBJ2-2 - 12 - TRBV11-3 TGTGCCAGCAGCCCCTTTTCTGGGGAGCTGTTTTTT CASSPFSGELFF
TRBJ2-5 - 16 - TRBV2 TGTGCCAGCAGCCTCCTTCCACGGGGGTTGGGAGAGACCCAGTACTTC CASSLLPRGLGETQYF
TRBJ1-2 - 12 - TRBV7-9 TGTGCCAAGGGGGATTTGGCGACCGGCTACACCTTC CAKGDLATGYTF
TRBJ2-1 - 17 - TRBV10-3 TGTGCCATCAGTGGCCTAACCGGTCGCCTCTCCTACAATGAGCAGTTCTTC CAISGLTGRLSYNEQFF
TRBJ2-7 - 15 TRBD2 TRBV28 TGTGCCAGCAGATGGGGGACTAGCGGGAGCTACGAGCAGTACTTC CASRWGTSGSYEQYF
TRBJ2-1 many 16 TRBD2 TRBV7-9 TGTGCCAGCAGCTCGATCAAGGGGACTAGAGGGAATGAGCAGTTCTTC CASSSIKGTRGNEQFF
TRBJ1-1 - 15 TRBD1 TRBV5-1 TGCGCCAGCAGCCCCGGACAGGGGTCGGTCACTGAAGCTTTCTTT CASSPGQGSVTEAFF
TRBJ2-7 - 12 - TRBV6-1 TGTGCCAGCAGTGCTCTCCGCTACGAGCAGTACTTC CASSALRYEQYF
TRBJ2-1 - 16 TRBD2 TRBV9 TGTGCCAGCAGCCCCCTAGCGGGGGGGCCAGTTAATGAGCAGTTCTTC CASSPLAGGPVNEQFF
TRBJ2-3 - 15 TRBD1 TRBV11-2 TGTGCCAGCAGCCCCCGGGACAGCGGCACAGATACGCAGTATTTT CASSPRDSGTDTQYF
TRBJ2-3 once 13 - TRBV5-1 TGCGCCAGCAGCCAGAAGACTTGGGATACGCAGTATTTT CASSQKTWDTQYF
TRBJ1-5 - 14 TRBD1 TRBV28 TGTGCCAGCAGCCAAGACAGGGTCGATCAGCCCCAGCATTTT CASSQDRVDQPQHF
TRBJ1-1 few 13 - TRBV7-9 TGTGCCAGCAGCCGGGACGGGGGTGGCGAAGCTTTCTTT CASSRDGGGEAFF
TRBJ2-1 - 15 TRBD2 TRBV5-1 TGCGCCAGCAGCTTGGCCGGGACTAGCATCGATGAGCAGTTCTTC CASSLAGTSIDEQFF
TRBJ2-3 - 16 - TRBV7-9 TGTGCCAGCAGCTTAGTGCAGATAGGGGAGGCAGATACGCAGTATTTT CASSLVQIGEADTQYF
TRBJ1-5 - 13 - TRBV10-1 TGCGCCAGCAGTGAGAACAGGGAACAGCCCCAGCATTTT CASSENREQPQHF
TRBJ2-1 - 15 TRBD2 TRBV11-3 TGTGCCAGCAGCTTATGGACTAGCGGGAGCGATGAGCAGTTCTTC CASSLWTSGSDEQFF
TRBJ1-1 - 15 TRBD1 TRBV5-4 TGTGCCAGCAGCTTGGACCCCAGGGGGGCCACTGAAGCTTTCTTT CASSLDPRGATEAFF
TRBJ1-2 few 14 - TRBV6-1 TGTGCCAGCAGGGACGACGACAGAGGTAATGGCTACACCTTC CASRDDDRGNGYTF
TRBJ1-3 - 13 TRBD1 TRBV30 TGTGCCTGGGGGACAGGCCCGGGAAACACCATATATTTT CAWGTGPGNTIYF
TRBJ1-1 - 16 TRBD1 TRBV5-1 TGCGCCAGCAGCTTACGACAGGGGGCCGGGAACACTGAAGCTTTCTTT CASSLRQGAGNTEAFF
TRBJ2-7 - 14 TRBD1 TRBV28 TGTGCCAGCGGCTTGACAGGGAGCTCCTACGAGCAGTACTTC CASGLTGSSYEQYF
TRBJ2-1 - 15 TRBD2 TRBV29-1 TGCAGCGTTGCAGGCGGGGGGATCTCCTACAATGAGCAGTTCTTC CSVAGGGISYNEQFF
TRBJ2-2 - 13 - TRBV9 TGTGCCAGCAGCGTCGGCGGGACCGGGGAGCTGTTTTTT CASSVGGTGELFF
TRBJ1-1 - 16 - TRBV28 TGTGCCAGCAGTCCCTACTCCGAGCCGATGAACACTGAAGCTTTCTTT CASSPYSEPMNTEAFF
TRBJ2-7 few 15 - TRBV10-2 TGCGCCAGCAGTGACTCTTCCGCAGGGGCCTACGAGCAGTACTTC CASSDSSAGAYEQYF
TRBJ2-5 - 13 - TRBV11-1 TGTGCCAGCAGCTTTTCTACCAGGGAGACCCAGTACTTC CASSFSTRETQYF
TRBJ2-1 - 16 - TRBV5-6 TGTGCCAGCAGCTTGGCCGGCGGGCTCTATGGCAATGAGCAGTTCTTC CASSLAGGLYGNEQFF
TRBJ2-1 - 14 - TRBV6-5 TGTGCCAGCAGTTCATTAGGACTCCTCAATGAGCAGTTCTTC CASSSLGLLNEQFF
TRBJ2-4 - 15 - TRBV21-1 TGTGCCAGCAGCTACGCCGGGACTTGTTTAAACATTCAGTACTTC CASSYAGTCLNIQYF
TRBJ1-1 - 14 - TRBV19 TGTGCCAGTAGTGATCCGGGGTTAAGGACTGAAGCTTTCTTT CASSDPGLRTEAFF
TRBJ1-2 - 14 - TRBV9 TGTGCCAGCAGCGTGCTGCAGGGAGGCTATGGCTACACCTTC CASSVLQGGYGYTF
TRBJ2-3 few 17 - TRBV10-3 TGTGCCATCAGTGACGTGGGCAGGAGCGGCAACACAGATACGCAGTATTTT CAISDVGRSGNTDTQYF
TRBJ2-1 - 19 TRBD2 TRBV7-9 TGTGCCAGCAGCTTCCCGGGACTAGCGGGAGCCAGCTCCTACAATGAGCAGTTCTTC CASSFPGLAGASSYNEQFF
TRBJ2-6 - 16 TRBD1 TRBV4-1 TGCGCCAGCAGCCGGGACAGGTTGGCTGGGGCCAACGTCCTGACTTTC CASSRDRLAGANVLTF
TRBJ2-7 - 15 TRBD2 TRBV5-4 TGTGCCAGCAGCACACTAGCGGGTCCCTCCTACGAGCAGTACTTC CASSTLAGPSYEQYF